These 19 T cell receptor beta chains came from one sample sequenced in a study of tumor-infiltrating lymphocytes in primary liver carcinoma. It was from about 19-30 mg of unsorted bulk tissue that RNA and DNA were co-extracted. A constant-region primer primed TCR beta cDNA synthesis from about 530 ng of total RNA. Employing slightly modified ARM-PCR, three nested multiplex PCR rounds were run, and these gave rise to the TCR beta libraries. TRBV1-TRBV30 forward primers paired with a C-beta reverse primer drove the first two PCR rounds, about 9 cycles each. TCRdb used MiXCR to reprocess the multiplex PCR reads, holding one entry per CDR3 protein. The sample lists about 96,000 distinct CDR3 sequences, less than 70% occurring once. Sequenced sample: tumor-adjacent normal liver tissue. Receptors were obtained from a man in his forties with primary liver carcinoma and hepatitis B virus infection.

Comment on this clonotype: It may be a read error: a sequence one base away is much more abundant. This chain uses TRBV6-5 with TRBJ2-5; TRBD2 matches 9 bases. Germline lookup yields CDR1 MNHEY and CDR2 SVGAGI. The CDR3 totals 15 residues. The CDR3, as DNA: TGTGCCAGCAGTTACTCCCTAGCGGGAAGGGAGACCCGGTACTTC. Its protein product is CASSYSLAGRETRYF.

This clonotype was picked up a small number of times. This rearrangement joins TRBV28 to TRBJ2-7; 7 bases fit TRBD2. Germline V gene data show CDR1 as MDHEN and CDR2 as SYDVKM. This CDR3 comprises 15 residues. V shed 7 bases and J 3 bases; nucleotides not matched to a gene: 12. CDR3 in DNA: TGTGCCAGCAATTGGGCGGGAGCCAGTAGCTACGAGCAGTACTTC. Translation: CASNWAGASSYEQYF.

Comment on this clonotype: Its ends do not fully match the called genes, so a read error is possible. This chain uses TRBV6-5 with TRBJ2-6; perhaps TRBD1 as D (6 bases). The CDR3 covers 18 residues. Germline CDR1 MNHEY, CDR2 SVGAGI. CDR3 region: CASRGFGQWSSGTNVLTF. The CDR3 nucleotides read TGTGCCAGCAGGGGGTTTGGACAGTGGAGCTCTGGGACCAACGTCCTGACTTTC.

The genes are TRBV29-1 and TRBJ2-3; D uncertain. Trimming cost V 3 bases and J 5 bases, with 15 bases left between them. Germline assignment: CDR1 SQVTM and CDR2 ANQGSEA. The CDR3 runs 14 residues. CDR3 loop: CSVEQYFKRDTQYF. In nucleotides, the CDR3 is TGCAGCGTTGAGCAGTACTTCAAGCGAGATACGCAGTATTTT.

For this clonotype: An end of the junction differs from the germline gene, which may be a read error. The chain recombines TRBV9 with TRBJ2-1; TRBD2 agrees at 14 bases. This CDR3 has 14 residues. Germline V lookup: CDR1 SGDLS, CDR2 YYNGEE. Here the CDR3 reads CTSSPSGTSGSMVF. CDR3 DNA sequence: TGTACCAGCAGCCCCTCCGGGACTAGCGGGAGCATGGTCTTC.

Remarks on this clonotype: This could be a read error, since a much larger clone is one nucleotide away. The rearrangement links TRBV12-3 or TRBV12-4 to TRBJ2-6, with D possibly being TRBD1 (5 bases). This CDR3 has 12 amino acids. The chain's CDR3 is CTSKDNTNVLTF. For the CDR3, the DNA is TGTACCAGCAAGGACAATACCAACGTCCTGACTTTC.

On this clonotype: A much larger clone lies a single base off, so this may be a read error. The chain couples TRBV4-1 to TRBJ2-7; D is possibly TRBD1 (6 bases). CDR3 length: 14 amino acids. CDR1 MGHRA and CDR2 YSYEKL come from the germline V gene. CDR3 bases: TGCGCCACCAGCCAAGATACAGGGCTCCAGATCCAGTACTTC. Protein sequence: CATSQDTGLQIQYF.

V and J are TRBV11-2 and TRBJ1-6; D not certain. Trimming removed 6 bases at V and 6 bases at J, with 18 bases between. Germline CDR1 is SGHAT and CDR2 is FQNNGV. The CDR3 sequence is 16 residues long. The CDR3 loop reads CASRSRVGLLNSPLHF. The CDR3 nucleotides read TGTGCCAGCAGATCCCGGGTAGGCTTACTTAATTCACCCCTCCACTTT.

Note on this clonotype: At one boundary the junction diverges from the germline segment, which might be a read error. J is TRBJ1-5 and V is TRBV4-1; no clear D. Germline CDR1 and CDR2: MGHRA and YSYEKL. The CDR3 is 14 residues long. For the CDR3, the DNA is TGCGCCAGCAGCCAAATTGGGGTTTGGCTGCCCCAACATTTT. Its translation: CASSQIGVWLPQHF.

In the case of this clonotype: The CDR3 does not close with the conserved phenylalanine or tryptophan, likely indicating a read error. The rearrangement joins TRBV11-2 to TRBJ1-5; D is perhaps TRBD1 (5 bases). Germline V gene sequence: CDR1 SGHAT, CDR2 FQNNGV. The CDR3 totals 14 residues. The CDR3 here is CASSLWRGSQLQHY. In nucleotides, the CDR3 is TGTGCCAGCAGCTTGTGGAGGGGCAGTCAGCTCCAGCATTAT.

As for this clonotype: Without the conserved terminal phenylalanine or tryptophan, this CDR3 likely stems from a read error. The chain links TRBV4-1 to TRBJ2-1; either TRBD1 or TRBD2 may supply D (7 bases each). The end of the DNA aligns better with TRBJ2-7, so the J call may be wrong. CDR3 length equals 17 residues. Germline V gene lookup returns CDR1 MGHRA and CDR2 YSYEKL. The CDR3 region is CASSLEAGVQGRNEQYY. DNA for the CDR3: TGCGCCAGCAGCCTAGAGGCGGGAGTACAGGGGAGGAATGAGCAGTACTAC.

The chain employs TRBV11-2 and TRBJ1-1; possibly TRBD1 for D (6 bases). Deletions cut 5 bases from V and 7 bases from J, with 17 bases between. CDR1 and CDR2 from the germline V gene are SGHAT and FQNNGV. The CDR3 runs 14 residues. CDR3 in amino acids: CASSPAQGTGEAFF. The CDR3 DNA follows: TGTGCCAGCAGCCCCGCCCAGGGGACTGGTGAAGCTTTCTTT.

A remark on this clonotype: The junction and the germline gene differ at one end; a read error may be behind it. This chain links TRBV12-3 or TRBV12-4 with TRBJ2-7; D might be TRBD2 (6 bases). The CDR3 has 15 residues. The CDR3: CASSSSNGSSYEQYF. The CDR3 coding sequence is TGTGCCAGCAGCTCCTCTAACGGGAGCTCCTATGAGCAGTACTTC.

Concerning this clonotype: This sequence may be a read error, since a much larger clone differs from it by one base. V and J are TRBV7-8 and TRBJ2-5, with TRBD2 matching over 7 bases. This CDR3 spans 14 amino acids. Per germline, CDR1 SGHVS and CDR2 FQNEAQ. The CDR3 coding sequence is TGTGCCTGCAGCTTAGGCCCCGGGAGCGGGGACCATTACTTC. Translating it yields CACSLGPGSGDHYF.

This clonotype was counted ten times or more. The V gene is TRBV28, the J gene TRBJ1-5; D is unresolved. There are 12 residues in the CDR3. Per the germline V gene, CDR1 is MDHEN and CDR2 is SYDVKM. V dropped 4 bases and J dropped 11 bases, with 12 bases sitting between them. This CDR3 is CASSSGSSAQHF. As DNA, the CDR3 is TGTGCCAGCAGTTCAGGATCGTCAGCCCAGCATTTT. Looking up the rest from reference TRBV28 and TRBJ1-5 gives the full variable domain: DVKVTQSSRYLVKRTGEKVFLECVQDMDHENMFWYRQDPGLGLRLIYFSYDVKMKEKGDIPEGYSVSREKKERFSLILESASTNQTSMYLCASSSGSSAQHFGDGTRLSIL.

The chain is built from TRBV2 and TRBJ1-4, with TRBD1 matching 7 bases. J lost 7 bases, V lost 4 bases, and 0 bases had no gene match. The CDR3 runs 12 residues. CDR1 and CDR2 from the germline V gene are SNHLY and FYNNEI. In DNA form, the CDR3 reads TGTGCCAGCAGTGCAGGGGGTGAAAAACTGTTTTTT. Amino acids: CASSAGGEKLFF. The variable domain in full, completed from reference TRBV2 and TRBJ1-4, reads EPEVTQTPSHQVTQMGQEVILRCVPISNHLYFYWYRQILGQKVEFLVSFYNNEISEKSEIFDDQFSVERPDGSNFTLKIRSTKLEDSAMYFCASSAGGEKLFFGSGTQLSVL.

This clonotype came up once. This may be a read error, as it is one base from a much larger clone. The V and J genes are TRBV7-8 and TRBJ2-5, with D perhaps matching TRBD2 (6 bases). Germline CDR1 and CDR2: SGHVS and FQNEAQ. The CDR3 is 14 residues long. DNA for the CDR3: TGTGCCAGCAGCTTTCTTGGGGGAGGTGGGACCAAGTACTTC. This translates into CASSFLGGGGTKYF.

CDR3 loop: CVNSSRRGTTNSPLHF. The CDR3 DNA reads as TGTGTCAACAGCTCAAGGAGGGGGACCACTAATTCACCCCTCCACTTT. The chain uses TRBV11-2 and TRBJ1-6; D might be TRBD1 (6 bases). The germline gives CDR1 SGHAT, CDR2 FQNNGV. The CDR3 runs 16 residues.

On this clonotype itself: A much larger clonotype is one base distant, so this may be a read error. The conserved closing phenylalanine or tryptophan is absent in this CDR3, likely reflecting a read error. The chain joins TRBV25-1 to TRBJ1-1; a weak D match, TRBD1 (5 bases). V shed 10 bases and J shed 3 bases, with 9 bases lying between them. The CDR3 covers 11 residues. Per germline, CDR1 MGHDK and CDR2 SYGVNS. The CDR3 DNA reads as TGTGCCACGCGGGGGGACACTGAAGCTTTCTAT. It yields the protein CATRGDTEAFY.